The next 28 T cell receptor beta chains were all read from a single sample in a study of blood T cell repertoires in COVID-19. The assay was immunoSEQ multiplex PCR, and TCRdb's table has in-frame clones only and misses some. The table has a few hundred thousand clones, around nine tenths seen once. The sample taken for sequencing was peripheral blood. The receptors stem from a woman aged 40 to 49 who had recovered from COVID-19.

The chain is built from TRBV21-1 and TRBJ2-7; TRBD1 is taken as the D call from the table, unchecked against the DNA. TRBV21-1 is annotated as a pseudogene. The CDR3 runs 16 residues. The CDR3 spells CASSKGGRGDSYEQYV. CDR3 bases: TGTGCCAGCAGCAAAGGGGGCAGGGGCGACTCCTACGAGCAGTACGTC.

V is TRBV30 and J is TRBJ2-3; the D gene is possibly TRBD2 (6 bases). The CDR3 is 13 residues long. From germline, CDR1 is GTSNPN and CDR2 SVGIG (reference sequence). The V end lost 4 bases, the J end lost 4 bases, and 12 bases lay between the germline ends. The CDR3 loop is CAWKAGGADTQYF. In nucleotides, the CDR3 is TGTGCCTGGAAGGCAGGCGGGGCAGATACGCAGTATTTT.

The CDR3 is CASSVATDEQFF. As DNA, the CDR3 is TGTGCCAGCAGCGTAGCTACAGATGAGCAGTTCTTC. The chain carries TRBV9 and TRBJ2-1; unclear D gene. V shed 0 bases and J shed 8 bases, with 6 bases lying between them. CDR3 length: 12 residues. CDR1 and CDR2 (germline): SGDLS, YYNGEE.

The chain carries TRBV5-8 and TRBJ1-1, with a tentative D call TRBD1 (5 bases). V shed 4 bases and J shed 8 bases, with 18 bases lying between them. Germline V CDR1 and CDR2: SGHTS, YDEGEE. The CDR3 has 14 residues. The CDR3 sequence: CASSGGGNLQEAFF. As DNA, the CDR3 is TGTGCCAGCAGCGGGGGGGGTAATCTTCAAGAAGCTTTCTTT. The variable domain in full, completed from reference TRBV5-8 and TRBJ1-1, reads EAGVTQSPTHLIKTRGQQATLRCSPISGHTSVYWYQQALGLGLQFLLWYDEGEERNRGNFPPRFSGRQFPNYSSELNVNALELEDSALYLCASSGGGNLQEAFFGQGTRLTVV.

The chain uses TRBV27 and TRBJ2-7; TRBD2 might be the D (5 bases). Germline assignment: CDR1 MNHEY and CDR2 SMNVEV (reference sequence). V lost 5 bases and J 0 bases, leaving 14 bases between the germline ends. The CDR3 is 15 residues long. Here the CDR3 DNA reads TGTGCCAGCAGTCCCGGGGTGACAATCTCCTACGAGCAGTACTTC. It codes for CASSPGVTISYEQYF.

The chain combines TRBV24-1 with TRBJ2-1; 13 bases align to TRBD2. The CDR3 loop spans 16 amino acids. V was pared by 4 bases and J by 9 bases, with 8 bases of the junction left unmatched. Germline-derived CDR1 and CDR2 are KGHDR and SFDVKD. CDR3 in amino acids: CATSDSGLAGMGEQFF. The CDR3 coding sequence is TGTGCCACCAGTGACTCGGGACTAGCGGGGATGGGTGAGCAGTTCTTC.

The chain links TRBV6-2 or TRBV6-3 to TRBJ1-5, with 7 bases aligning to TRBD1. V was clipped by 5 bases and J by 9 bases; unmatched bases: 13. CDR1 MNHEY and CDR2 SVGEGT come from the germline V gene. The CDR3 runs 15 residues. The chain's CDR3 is CASSHPGQQSRPQHF. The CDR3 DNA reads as TGTGCCAGCAGTCACCCGGGACAGCAAAGCCGGCCCCAGCATTTT.

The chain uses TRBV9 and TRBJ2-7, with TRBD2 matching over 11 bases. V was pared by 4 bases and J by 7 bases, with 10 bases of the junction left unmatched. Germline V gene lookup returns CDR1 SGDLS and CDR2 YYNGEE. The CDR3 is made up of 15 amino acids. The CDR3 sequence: CASSTIAGGPGEQYF. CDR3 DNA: TGTGCCAGCAGCACCATAGCGGGAGGGCCGGGGGAGCAGTACTTC.

The CDR3 nucleotides are TGTGCCAGCAGCTTGGCCCGGGGACACCTAAAGGACTATGGCTACACCTTC. Its protein product is CASSLARGHLKDYGYTF. The chain uses TRBV5-4 and TRBJ1-2; D may be TRBD1 (6 bases). CDR3 size: 17 residues. V dropped 0 bases and J dropped 3 bases, with 18 bases sitting between them. Germline-derived CDR1 and CDR2 are SGHNT and YYREEE (reference sequence).

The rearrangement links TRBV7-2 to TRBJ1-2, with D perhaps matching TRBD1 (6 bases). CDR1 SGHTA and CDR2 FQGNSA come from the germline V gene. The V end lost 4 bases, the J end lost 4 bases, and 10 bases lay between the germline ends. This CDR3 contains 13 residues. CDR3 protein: CASSSTGSYGYTF. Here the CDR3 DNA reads TGTGCCAGCAGCTCGACAGGTTCCTATGGCTACACCTTC.

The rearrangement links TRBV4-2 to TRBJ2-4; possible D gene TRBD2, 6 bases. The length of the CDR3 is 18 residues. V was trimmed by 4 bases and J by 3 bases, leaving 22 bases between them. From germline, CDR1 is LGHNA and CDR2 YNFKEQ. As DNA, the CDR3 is TGTGCCAGCAGCCCCAACCGGGGGTGGGGATTAGGCAAAAACATTCAGTACTTC. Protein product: CASSPNRGWGLGKNIQYF.

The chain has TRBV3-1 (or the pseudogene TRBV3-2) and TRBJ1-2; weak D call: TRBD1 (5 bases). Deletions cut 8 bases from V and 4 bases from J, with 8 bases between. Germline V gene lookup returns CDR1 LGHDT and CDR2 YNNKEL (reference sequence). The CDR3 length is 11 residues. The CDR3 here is CASRGFYGYTF. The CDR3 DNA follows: TGTGCCAGCCGGGGGTTCTATGGCTACACCTTC.

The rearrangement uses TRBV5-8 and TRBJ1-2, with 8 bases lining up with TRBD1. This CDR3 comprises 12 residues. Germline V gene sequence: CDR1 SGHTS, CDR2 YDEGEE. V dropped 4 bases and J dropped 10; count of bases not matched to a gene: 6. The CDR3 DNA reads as TGTGCCAGCAGCCACCAGGACAGGGACTACACCTTC. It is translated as CASSHQDRDYTF.

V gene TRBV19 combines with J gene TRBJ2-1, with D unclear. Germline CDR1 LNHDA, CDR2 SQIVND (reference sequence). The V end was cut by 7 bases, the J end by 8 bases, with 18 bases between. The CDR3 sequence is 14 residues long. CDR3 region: CASTPPRSWHEQFF. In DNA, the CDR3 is TGTGCCAGTACCCCTCCGAGGTCCTGGCATGAGCAGTTCTTC.

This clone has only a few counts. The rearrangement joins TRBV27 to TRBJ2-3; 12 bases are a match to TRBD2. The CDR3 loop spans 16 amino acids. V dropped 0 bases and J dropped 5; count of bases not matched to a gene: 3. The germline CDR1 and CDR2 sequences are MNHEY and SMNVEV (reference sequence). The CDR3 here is CASSLSLAGGVDTQYF. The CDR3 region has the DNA TGTGCCAGCAGTTTATCGCTAGCGGGAGGGGTAGATACGCAGTATTTT.

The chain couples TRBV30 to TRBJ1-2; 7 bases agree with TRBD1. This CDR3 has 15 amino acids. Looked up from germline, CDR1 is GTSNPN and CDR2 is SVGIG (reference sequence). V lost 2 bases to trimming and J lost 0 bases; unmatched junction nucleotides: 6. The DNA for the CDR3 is TGTGCCTGGAGTCCCGGAACAGGGGCTAACTATGGCTACACCTTC. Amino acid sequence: CAWSPGTGANYGYTF.

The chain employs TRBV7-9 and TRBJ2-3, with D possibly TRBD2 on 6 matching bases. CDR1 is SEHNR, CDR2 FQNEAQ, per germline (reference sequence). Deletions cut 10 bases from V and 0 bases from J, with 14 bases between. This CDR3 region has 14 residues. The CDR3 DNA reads TGTGCCATCTCCGGCGGGGTTAGCACAGATACGCAGTATTTT. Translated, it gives CAISGGVSTDTQYF.

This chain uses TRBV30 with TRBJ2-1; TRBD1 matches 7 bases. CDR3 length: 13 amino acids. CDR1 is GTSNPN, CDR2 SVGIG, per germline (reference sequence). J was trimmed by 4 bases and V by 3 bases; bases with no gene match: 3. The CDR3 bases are TGTGCCTGGAGCCGGGACAGATACAATGAGCAGTTCTTC. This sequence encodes CAWSRDRYNEQFF.

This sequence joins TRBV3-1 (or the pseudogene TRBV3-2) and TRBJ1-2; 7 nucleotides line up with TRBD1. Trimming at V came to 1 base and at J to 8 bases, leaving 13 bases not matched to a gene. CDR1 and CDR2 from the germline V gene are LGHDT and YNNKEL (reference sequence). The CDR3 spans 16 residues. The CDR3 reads CASSQGGTAYRGGYTF. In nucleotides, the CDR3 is TGTGCCAGCAGCCAAGGAGGGACAGCATATCGCGGCGGCTACACCTTC.

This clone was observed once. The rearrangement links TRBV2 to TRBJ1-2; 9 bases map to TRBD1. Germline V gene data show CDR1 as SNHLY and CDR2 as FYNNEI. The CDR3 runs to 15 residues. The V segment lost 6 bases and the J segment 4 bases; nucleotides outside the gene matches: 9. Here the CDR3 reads CASRLDRGYGYGYTF. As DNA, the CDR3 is TGTGCCAGCAGACTTGACAGGGGGTATGGCTATGGCTACACCTTC.

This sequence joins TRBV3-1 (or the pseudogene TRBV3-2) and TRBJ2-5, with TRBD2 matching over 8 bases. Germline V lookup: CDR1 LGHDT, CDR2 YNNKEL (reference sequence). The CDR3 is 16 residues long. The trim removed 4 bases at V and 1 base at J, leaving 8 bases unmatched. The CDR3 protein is CASSPIGAGGQETQYF. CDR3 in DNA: TGTGCCAGCAGCCCCATTGGGGCGGGAGGCCAAGAGACCCAGTACTTC.

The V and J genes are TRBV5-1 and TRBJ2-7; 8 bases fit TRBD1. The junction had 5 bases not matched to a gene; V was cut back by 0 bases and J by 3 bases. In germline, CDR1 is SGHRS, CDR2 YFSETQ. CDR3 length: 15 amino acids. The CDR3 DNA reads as TGCGCCAGCAGCTTGGGTTCAGGGGGCAACTACGAGCAGTACTTC. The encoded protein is CASSLGSGGNYEQYF. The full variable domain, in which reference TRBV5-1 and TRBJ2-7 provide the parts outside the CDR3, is KAGVTQTPRYLIKTRGQQVTLSCSPISGHRSVSWYQQTPGQGLQFLFEYFSETQRNKGNFPGRFSGRQFSNSRSEMNVSTLELGDSALYLCASSLGSGGNYEQYFGPGTRLTVT.

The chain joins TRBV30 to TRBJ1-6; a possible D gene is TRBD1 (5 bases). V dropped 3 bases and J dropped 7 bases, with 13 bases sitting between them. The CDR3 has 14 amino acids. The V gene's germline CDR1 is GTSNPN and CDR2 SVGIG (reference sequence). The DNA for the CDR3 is TGTGCCTGGAGGGTCGAAGGGGCCAATTCACCCCTCCACTTT. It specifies CAWRVEGANSPLHF.

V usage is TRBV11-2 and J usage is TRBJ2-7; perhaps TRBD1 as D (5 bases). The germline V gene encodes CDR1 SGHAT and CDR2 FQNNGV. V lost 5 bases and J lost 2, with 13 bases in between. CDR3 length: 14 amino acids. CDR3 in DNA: TGTGCCAGCAGCCCCCAGACAGACACCTACGAGCAGTACGTC. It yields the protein CASSPQTDTYEQYV.

The CDR3 DNA is TGTGCCAGTACTCCTGGGGCCTCCGGACACCCGAACACTGAAGCTTTCTTT. Residues: CASTPGASGHPNTEAFF. This chain connects TRBV19 to TRBJ1-1, with D maybe TRBD1 (5 bases). Germline CDR1 LNHDA, CDR2 SQIVND (reference sequence). V was cut by 7 bases and J by 1 base, with 22 bases left in between. The CDR3 contains 17 residues.

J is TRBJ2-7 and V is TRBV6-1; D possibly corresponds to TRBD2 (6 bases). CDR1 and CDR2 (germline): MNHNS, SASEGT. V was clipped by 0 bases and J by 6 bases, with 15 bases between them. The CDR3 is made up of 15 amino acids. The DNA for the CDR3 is TGTGCCAGCAGTGAAGCGGGGGGACCGCGGGGCGAGCAGTACGTC. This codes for CASSEAGGPRGEQYV.

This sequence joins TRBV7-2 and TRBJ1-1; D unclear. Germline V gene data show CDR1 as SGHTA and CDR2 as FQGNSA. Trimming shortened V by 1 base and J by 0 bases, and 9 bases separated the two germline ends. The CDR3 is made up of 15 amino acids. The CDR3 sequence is CASSLVAQLNTEAFF. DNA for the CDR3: TGTGCCAGCAGCTTAGTGGCACAGCTGAACACTGAAGCTTTCTTT.

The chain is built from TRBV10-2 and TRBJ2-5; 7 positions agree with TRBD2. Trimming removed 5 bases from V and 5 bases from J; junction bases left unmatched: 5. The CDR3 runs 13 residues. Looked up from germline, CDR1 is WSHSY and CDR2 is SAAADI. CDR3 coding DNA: TGCGCCAGCAGTTTGGTGGGAGGGGAGACCCAGTACTTC. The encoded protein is CASSLVGGETQYF.